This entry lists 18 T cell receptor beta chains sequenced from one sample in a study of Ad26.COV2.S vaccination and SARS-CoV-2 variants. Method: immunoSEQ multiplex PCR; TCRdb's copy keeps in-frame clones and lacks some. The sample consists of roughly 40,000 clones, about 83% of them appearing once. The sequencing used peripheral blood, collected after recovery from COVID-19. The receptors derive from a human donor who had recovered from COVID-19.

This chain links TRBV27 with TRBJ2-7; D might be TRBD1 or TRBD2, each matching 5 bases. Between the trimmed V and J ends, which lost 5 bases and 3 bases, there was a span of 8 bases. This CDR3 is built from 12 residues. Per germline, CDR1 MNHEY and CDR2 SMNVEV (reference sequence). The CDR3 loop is CASSPGRYEQYF. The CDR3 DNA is TGTGCCAGCAGTCCGGGACGCTACGAGCAGTACTTC.

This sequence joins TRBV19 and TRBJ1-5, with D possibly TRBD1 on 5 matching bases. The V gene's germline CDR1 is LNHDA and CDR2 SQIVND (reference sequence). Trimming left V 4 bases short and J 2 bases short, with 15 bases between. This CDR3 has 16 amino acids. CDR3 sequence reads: CASSRSGTVGNQPQHF. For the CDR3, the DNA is TGTGCCAGTAGTAGATCCGGGACGGTAGGCAATCAGCCCCAGCATTTT.

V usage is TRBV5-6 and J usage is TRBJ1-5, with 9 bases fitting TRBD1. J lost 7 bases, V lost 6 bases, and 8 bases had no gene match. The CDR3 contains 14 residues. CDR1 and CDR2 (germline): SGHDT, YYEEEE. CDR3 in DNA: TGTGCCAGCATGAAACAGGGGGCAGGGCAGCCCCAGCATTTT. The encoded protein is CASMKQGAGQPQHF.

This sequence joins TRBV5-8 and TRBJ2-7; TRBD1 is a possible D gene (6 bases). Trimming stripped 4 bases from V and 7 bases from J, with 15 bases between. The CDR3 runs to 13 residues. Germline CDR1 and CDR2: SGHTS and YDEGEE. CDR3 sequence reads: CASSQPGVGEQYV. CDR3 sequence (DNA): TGTGCCAGCAGCCAACCAGGGGTTGGAGAGCAGTACGTC.

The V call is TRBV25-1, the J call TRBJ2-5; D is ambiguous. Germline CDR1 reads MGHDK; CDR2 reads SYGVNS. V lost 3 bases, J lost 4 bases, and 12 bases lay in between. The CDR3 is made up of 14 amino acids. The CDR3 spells CASSDSQPRETQYF. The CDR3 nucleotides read TGTGCCAGCAGTGACAGCCAACCTCGAGAGACCCAGTACTTC. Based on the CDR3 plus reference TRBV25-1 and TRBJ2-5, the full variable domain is EADIYQTPRYLVIGTGKKITLECSQTMGHDKMYWYQQDPGMELHLIHYSYGVNSTEKGDLSSESTVSRIRTEHFPLTLESARPSHTSQYLCASSDSQPRETQYFGPGTRLLVL.

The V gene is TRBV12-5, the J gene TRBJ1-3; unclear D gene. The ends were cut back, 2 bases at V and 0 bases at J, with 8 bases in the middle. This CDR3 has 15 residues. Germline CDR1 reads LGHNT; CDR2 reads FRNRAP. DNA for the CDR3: TGTGCTAGTGGTTTGATGGGGATCTCTGGAAACACCATATATTTT. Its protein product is CASGLMGISGNTIYF.

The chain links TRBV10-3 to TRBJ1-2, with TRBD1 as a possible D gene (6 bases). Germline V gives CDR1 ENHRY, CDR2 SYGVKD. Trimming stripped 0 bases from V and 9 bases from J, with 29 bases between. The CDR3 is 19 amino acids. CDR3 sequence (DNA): TGTGCCATCAGTGAGTCGCCGATCTTAGATCCGGACAGACCACTTAGCTACACCTTC. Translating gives CAISESPILDPDRPLSYTF.

CDR3 residues: CASSPRRNTGNTIYF. The CDR3 DNA is TGTGCCAGCTCACCACGCAGGAATACTGGAAACACCATATATTTT. The chain employs TRBV18 and TRBJ1-3; D not certain. CDR3 size: 15 residues. Germline-derived CDR1 and CDR2 are KGHSH and LQKENI. V lost 1 base, J lost 2 bases, and 9 bases lay in between.

CDR3 protein: CASSLADNFGETQYF. DNA of the CDR3: TGTGCCAGCAGCTTAGCGGACAATTTTGGGGAGACCCAGTACTTC. The J gene is TRBJ2-5, the V gene TRBV7-8; D might be TRBD1 (5 bases). Germline V gives CDR1 SGHVS, CDR2 FQNEAQ. This CDR3 has 15 residues. Trimming removed 0 bases from V and 5 bases from J, with 13 bases in between. The complete variable domain, with remaining parts taken from reference TRBV7-8 and TRBJ2-5, reads GAGVSQSPRYKVAKRGQDVALRCDPISGHVSLFWYQQALGQGPEFLTYFQNEAQLDKSGLPSDRFFAERPEGSVSTLKIQRTQQEDSAVYLCASSLADNFGETQYFGPGTRLLVL.

CDR3 DNA: TGTGCCAGCAGCCTCGGTGGGGGTGAGCAGTTCTTC. This codes for CASSLGGGEQFF. V gene TRBV14 combines with J gene TRBJ2-1, with D tentatively TRBD1 or TRBD2 (5 bases each). Between the trimmed V and J ends, which lost 4 bases and 9 bases, there was a span of 10 bases. In germline, CDR1 is SGHDN, CDR2 FVKESK. The CDR3 covers 12 residues.

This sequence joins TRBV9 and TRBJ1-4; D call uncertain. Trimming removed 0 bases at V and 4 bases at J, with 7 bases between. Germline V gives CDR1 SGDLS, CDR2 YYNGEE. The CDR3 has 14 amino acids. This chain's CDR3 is CASSVAGINEKLFF. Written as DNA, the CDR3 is TGTGCCAGCAGCGTAGCAGGAATTAATGAAAAACTGTTTTTT.

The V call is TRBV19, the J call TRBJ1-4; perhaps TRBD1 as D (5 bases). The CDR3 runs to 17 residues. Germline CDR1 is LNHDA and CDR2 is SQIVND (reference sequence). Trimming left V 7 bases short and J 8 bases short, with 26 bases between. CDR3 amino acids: CASNSLTLGGMGEKLFF. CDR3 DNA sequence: TGTGCCAGTAACTCCCTCACCTTGGGGGGAATGGGAGAAAAACTGTTTTTT.

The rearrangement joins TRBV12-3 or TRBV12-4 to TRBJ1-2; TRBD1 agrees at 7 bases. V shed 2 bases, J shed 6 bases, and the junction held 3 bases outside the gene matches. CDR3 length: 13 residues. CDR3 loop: CASSLRGQDGYTF. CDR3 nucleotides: TGTGCCAGCAGTTTAAGGGGGCAGGATGGCTACACCTTC.

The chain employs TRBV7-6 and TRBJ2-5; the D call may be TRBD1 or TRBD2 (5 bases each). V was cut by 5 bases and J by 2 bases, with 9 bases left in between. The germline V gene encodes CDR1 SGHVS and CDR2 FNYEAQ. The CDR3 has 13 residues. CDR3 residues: CASSQGPQETQYF. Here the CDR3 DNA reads TGTGCCAGCAGCCAGGGACCTCAAGAGACCCAGTACTTC. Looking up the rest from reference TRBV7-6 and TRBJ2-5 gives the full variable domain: GAGVSQSPRYKVTKRGQDVALRCDPISGHVSLYWYRQALGQGPEFLTYFNYEAQQDKSGLPNDRFSAERPEGSISTLTIQRTEQRDSAMYRCASSQGPQETQYFGPGTRLLVL.

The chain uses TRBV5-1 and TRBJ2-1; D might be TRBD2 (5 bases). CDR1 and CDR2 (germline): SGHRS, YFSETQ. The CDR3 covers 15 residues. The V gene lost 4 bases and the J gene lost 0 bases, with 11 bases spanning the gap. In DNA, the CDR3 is TGCGCCAGCAGCCCCTTGAGCGGCTCCTACAATGAGCAGTTCTTC. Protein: CASSPLSGSYNEQFF.

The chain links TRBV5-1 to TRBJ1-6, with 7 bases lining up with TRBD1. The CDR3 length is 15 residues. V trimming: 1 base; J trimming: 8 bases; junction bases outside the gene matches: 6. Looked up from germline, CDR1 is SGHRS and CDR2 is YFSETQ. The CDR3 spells CASSLKDREDSPLHF. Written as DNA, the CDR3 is TGCGCCAGCAGCTTGAAAGACAGGGAAGATTCACCCCTCCACTTT.

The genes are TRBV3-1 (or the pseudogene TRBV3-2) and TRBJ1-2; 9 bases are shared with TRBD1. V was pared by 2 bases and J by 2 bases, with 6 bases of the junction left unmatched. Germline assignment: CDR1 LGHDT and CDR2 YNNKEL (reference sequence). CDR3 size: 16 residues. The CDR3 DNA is TGTGCCAGCAGCCAAAGGTACAGGGGGCAAAACTATGGCTACACCTTC. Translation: CASSQRYRGQNYGYTF.

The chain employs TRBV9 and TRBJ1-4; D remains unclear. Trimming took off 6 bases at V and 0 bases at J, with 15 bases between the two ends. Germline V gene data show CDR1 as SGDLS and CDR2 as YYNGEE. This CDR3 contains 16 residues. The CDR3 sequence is CASTSNPFPTNEKLFF. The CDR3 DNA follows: TGTGCCAGCACATCAAATCCCTTTCCAACTAATGAAAAACTGTTTTTT.